The 20 T cell receptor beta chains presented below share a single source sample, sequenced in a study of blood T cell repertoires in COVID-19. Some clones are missing from TCRdb's copy, which holds only in-frame ones; the method was immunoSEQ multiplex PCR. This table holds over 200,000 clones, approximately 90% found once. Source material: peripheral blood. The receptors were sampled from a woman in her thirties or forties who had recovered from COVID-19.

This chain connects TRBV4-1 to TRBJ1-2; D call uncertain. This CDR3 is built from 15 residues. With 2 bases removed from V and 3 bases from J, the gap between germline ends came to 13 bases. Germline CDR1 MGHRA, CDR2 YSYEKL. The CDR3 loop is CASSQWAPLDYGYTF. The CDR3 DNA is TGCGCCAGCAGCCAATGGGCCCCCTTGGACTATGGCTACACCTTC.

V usage is TRBV19 and J usage is TRBJ2-1; D perhaps matches TRBD2 (6 bases). V lost 7 bases and J 7 bases, leaving 23 bases between the germline ends. CDR1 LNHDA and CDR2 SQIVND come from the germline V gene (reference sequence). The CDR3 spans 16 residues. CDR3 nucleotide sequence: TGTGCCAGTACCGACACCGGAGGGCCAGGTCCGAATGAGCAGTTCTTC. Its translation: CASTDTGGPGPNEQFF.

The chain links TRBV10-3 to TRBJ1-2; 11 nucleotides agree with TRBD1. The V gene's germline CDR1 is ENHRY and CDR2 SYGVKD. The ends lost 6 bases at V and 8 bases at J; junction bases unmatched: 5. The CDR3 consists of 13 residues. This CDR3 is CAISPGQGAGYTF. The CDR3 nucleotides are TGTGCCATCAGCCCCGGACAGGGGGCGGGCTACACCTTC.

This clone was detected only a few times. The rearrangement uses TRBV6-2 or TRBV6-3 and TRBJ2-7; D is ambiguous. There are 13 residues in the CDR3. Trimming removed 0 bases from V and 2 bases from J, with 5 bases in between. The germline V gene encodes CDR1 MNHEY and CDR2 SVGEGT. This CDR3 reads CASSYSGTYEQYV. CDR3 DNA sequence: TGTGCCAGCAGTTACTCGGGCACCTACGAGCAGTACGTC.

The chain couples TRBV9 to TRBJ1-1; 7 nucleotides agree with TRBD1. Germline loops: CDR1 SGDLS, CDR2 YYNGEE. V shed 0 bases, J shed 1 base, and the junction held 3 bases outside the gene matches. This CDR3 has 15 residues. The CDR3, as DNA: TGTGCCAGCAGCGTAGATCCAGGGGGGAACACTGAAGCTTTCTTT. Residues: CASSVDPGGNTEAFF.

The J gene is TRBJ1-5, the V gene TRBV12-3 or TRBV12-4, with D possibly TRBD1 on 5 matching bases. The CDR3 extends over 13 amino acids. V was trimmed by 6 bases and J by 8 bases, leaving 14 bases between them. CDR3 in DNA: TGTGCCAGCAGACTCAAACGGGGGGAGCCCCAGCATTTT. Translated: CASRLKRGEPQHF.

The sample holds one count of this clone. The chain has TRBV14 and TRBJ1-1; no reliable D call. V gave up 1 base and J gave up 10 bases, with 13 bases separating them. Germline lookup yields CDR1 SGHDN and CDR2 FVKESK. CDR3 size: 13 residues. CDR3 loop: CASSQGLAPLAFF. CDR3 bases: TGTGCCAGCAGCCAAGGGTTGGCCCCTCTAGCTTTCTTT.

As DNA, the CDR3 is TGCGCCAGCAGCTCGCCCATGGGGGCTCTCCGGGACCCCCTCCGGGGCTATGGCTACACCTTC. It yields the protein CASSSPMGALRDPLRGYGYTF. V usage is TRBV5-1 and J usage is TRBJ1-2, with D possibly TRBD1 on 6 matching bases. The V end was cut by 3 bases, the J end by 4 bases, with 34 bases between. The CDR3 covers 21 residues. The germline V gene encodes CDR1 SGHRS and CDR2 YFSETQ.

In its sample, this clone was seen once. This chain links TRBV6-1 with TRBJ1-6; maybe TRBD1 (5 bases). The CDR3 has 14 amino acids. The germline gives CDR1 MNHNS, CDR2 SASEGT. The V end lost 6 bases, the J end lost 10 bases, and 16 bases lay between the germline ends. This CDR3 reads CASRLGQGDSPLHF. In DNA, the CDR3 is TGTGCCAGCAGACTGGGGCAGGGCGACTCACCCCTCCACTTT.

This clone was found once. The V and J genes are TRBV15 and TRBJ1-5; 7 nucleotides match TRBD1. Germline V CDR1 and CDR2: LNHNV, YYDKDF (reference sequence). Trimming took 0 bases from V and 6 from J; bases not matched to a gene: 5. This CDR3 region has 15 residues. CDR3 DNA sequence: TGTGCCACCAGCAGAGACAGGGGGTGGGGTCAGCCCCAGCATTTT. Translated: CATSRDRGWGQPQHF.

The chain uses TRBV5-1 and TRBJ2-5; TRBD2 aligns across 8 bases. The trim removed 4 bases at V and 2 bases at J, leaving 4 bases unmatched. The CDR3 sequence is 14 residues long. Germline-derived CDR1 and CDR2 are SGHRS and YFSETQ. CDR3 sequence (DNA): TGCGCCAGCAGCCCCGGGGGGGGGCAAGAGACCCAGTACTTC. Its translation: CASSPGGGQETQYF.

In the case of this clone: An end of the junction does not agree with germline; a read error may underlie this. The chain uses TRBV4-1 and TRBJ1-2, with D possibly TRBD1 on 5 matching bases. This CDR3 is built from 11 residues. Germline CDR1 reads MGHRA; CDR2 reads YSYEKL. The chain's CDR3 is CASSQGGLPSF. The DNA of the CDR3 is TGCGCCAGCAGCCAAGGGGGACTCCCTTCCTTC.

This chain uses TRBV5-1 with TRBJ1-2; a possible D gene is TRBD1 (6 bases). The ends were cut back, 0 bases at V and 0 bases at J, with 12 bases in the middle. The germline gives CDR1 SGHRS, CDR2 YFSETQ. The CDR3 is made up of 16 amino acids. DNA for the CDR3: TGCGCCAGCAGCTTGGGGCAGGGGCTAGCTAACTATGGCTACACCTTC. Amino acid sequence: CASSLGQGLANYGYTF.

J is TRBJ2-7 and V is TRBV19, with 7 bases matching TRBD1. The J segment lost 4 bases and the V segment lost 5 bases, leaving 14 bases of the junction unmatched. The CDR3 totals 16 residues. Germline V lookup: CDR1 LNHDA, CDR2 SQIVND (reference sequence). The CDR3 reads CASSPSRQGVSYEQYF. The CDR3 bases are TGTGCCAGTAGTCCCAGTAGACAGGGCGTAAGTTACGAGCAGTACTTC. The full variable domain, with the rest looked up from reference TRBV19 and TRBJ2-7, is DGGITQSPKYLFRKEGQNVTLSCEQNLNHDAMYWYRQDPGQGLRLIYYSQIVNDFQKGDIAEGYSVSREKKESFPLTVTSAQKNPTAFYLCASSPSRQGVSYEQYFGPGTRLTVT.

CDR3 DNA sequence: TGTGCCAGCAGTTTCCTGGCGGGCAGCACAGATACGCAGTATTTT. This encodes CASSFLAGSTDTQYF. This chain uses TRBV28 with TRBJ2-3; TRBD2 is a possible D gene (5 bases). The CDR3 has 15 amino acids. CDR1 MDHEN and CDR2 SYDVKM come from the germline V gene. Between the trimmed V and J ends, which lost 3 bases and 0 bases, there was a span of 10 bases.

This sequence joins TRBV4-1 and TRBJ2-1; 9 positions agree with TRBD2. The CDR3 sequence is 18 residues long. Germline V gene sequence: CDR1 MGHRA, CDR2 YSYEKL. Trimming cost V 3 bases and J 6 bases; bases outside gene matches: 15. The CDR3 nucleotides read TGCGCCAGCAGCCACCCCCTGCCCCCCAGCGGGGGGTCCAATGAGCAGTTCTTC. The encoded protein is CASSHPLPPSGGSNEQFF.

The chain links TRBV25-1 to TRBJ1-1, with D possibly matching TRBD1 (6 bases). Germline CDR1 and CDR2: MGHDK and SYGVNS. Deletions cut 11 bases from V and 0 bases from J, with 16 bases between. This CDR3 is 14 amino acids long. The CDR3 DNA sequence: TGTGCCGCAGGCGGGGGGCGGATGAACACTGAAGCTTTCTTT. Its translation is CAAGGGRMNTEAFF.

The chain carries TRBV21-1 and TRBJ1-2. TRBV21-1 is an annotated pseudogene. This CDR3 region has 15 residues. The CDR3 loop reads CASSRAGVGNYGYTF. The DNA for the CDR3 is TGTGCCAGCAGCAGGGCGGGAGTCGGTAACTATGGCTACACCTTC.

The gene calls are TRBV5-4 and TRBJ2-7; 9 nucleotides align to TRBD1. V shed 4 bases, J shed 12 bases, and the junction held 17 bases outside the gene matches. The V gene's germline CDR1 is SGHNT and CDR2 YYREEE (reference sequence). The CDR3 loop spans 15 amino acids. The CDR3 protein is CASSTRTGAPGQSYF. DNA for the CDR3: TGTGCCAGCAGCACCCGGACAGGGGCACCAGGGCAGTCGTACTTC. The whole variable domain, remainder taken from reference TRBV5-4 and TRBJ2-7, is ETGVTQSPTHLIKTRGQQVTLRCSSQSGHNTVSWYQQALGQGPQFIFQYYREEENGRGNFPPRFSGLQFPNYSSELNVNALELDDSALYLCASSTRTGAPGQSYFGPGTRLTVT.

The sample holds one count of this clone. This chain joins TRBV3-1 (or the pseudogene TRBV3-2) and TRBJ1-3; D is perhaps TRBD1 (6 bases). Germline lookup yields CDR1 LGHDT and CDR2 YNNKEL (reference sequence). This CDR3 comprises 17 residues. V lost 4 bases to trimming and J lost 0 bases, with 16 bases between them. CDR3 residues: CASSLGGGTLSGNTIYF. The DNA of the CDR3 is TGTGCCAGCAGCCTGGGAGGGGGAACCCTCTCTGGAAACACCATATATTTT.